Presented here are 27 T cell receptor beta chains from one specimen sequenced in a study of blood T cells in healthy people across ages. The use of a sample-barcoded 5' primer and a J-beta primer mix characterized a second PCR of about 7 to 12 cycles. TCRdb re-analysed the 5' RACE reads in MiXCR, keeping a single row per CDR3 protein. The sample records around 800,000 distinct CDR3 sequences, about 42% being singletons. The sample was blood. The receptors shown here come from a man aged 55-75 years in good health.

This clonotype appeared a few times. The V and J genes are TRBV3-1 and TRBJ2-7, with D uncertain. Trimming took 3 bases from V and 2 from J, leaving 11 bases between them. Germline CDR1 is LGHDT and CDR2 is YNNKEL (reference sequence). The CDR3 is 14 amino acids. The CDR3 here is CASSQLNSPYEQYF. Written as DNA, the CDR3 is TGTGCCAGCAGCCAGTTAAACTCGCCCTACGAGCAGTACTTC.

DNA of the CDR3: TGTGCCAGCTCCCGGAACGTGGCCAGAAATATAAAGGATTCACCCCTCCACTTT. Translating gives CASSRNVARNIKDSPLHF. The chain couples TRBV6-1 to TRBJ1-6; D ambiguous. Germline CDR1 and CDR2: MNHNS and SASEGT. This CDR3 is 18 amino acids long. The ends were cut back, 8 bases at V and 8 bases at J, with 28 bases in the middle.

The chain couples TRBV7-2 to TRBJ2-3; D gene uncertain. The CDR3 consists of 14 residues. Germline assignment: CDR1 SGHTA and CDR2 FQGNSA. V was pared by 3 bases and J by 9 bases, with 16 bases between. CDR3 residues: CASSFGPLFDTQYF. As DNA, the CDR3 is TGTGCCAGCAGCTTTGGGCCCCTATTTGACACGCAGTATTTT.

This clonotype has just a few counts. The chain joins TRBV3-1 to TRBJ1-2; no firm D call. The CDR3 totals 13 residues. CDR1 and CDR2 from the germline V gene are LGHDT and YNNKEL (reference sequence). V lost 1 base and J 3 bases, leaving 6 bases between the germline ends. CDR3 loop: CASSQVWYYGYTF. The CDR3 nucleotides are TGTGCCAGCAGCCAAGTCTGGTACTATGGCTACACCTTC.

The chain recombines TRBV5-5 with TRBJ2-7; D remains ambiguous. Trimming took 4 bases from V and 0 from J, leaving 17 bases between them. Germline CDR1 reads SGHKS; CDR2 reads YYEKEE (reference sequence). The CDR3 is made up of 16 amino acids. The CDR3 nucleotides read TGTGCCAGCAGCCAGCAACCCGACGGTCTCTCCTACGAGCAGTACTTC. This translates into CASSQQPDGLSYEQYF.

Details on this clonotype: Germline and junction disagree at one end, which may indicate a read error. The chain has TRBV6-1 and TRBJ2-2; 7 bases fit TRBD1. CDR1 is MNHNS and CDR2 is SASEGT in the germline V gene. The CDR3 contains 14 residues. CDR3 residues: CASSATGSTGELFF. In nucleotides, the CDR3 is TGTGCCAGCAGTGCGACAGGGTCCACCGGGGAGTTGTTTTTT.

This clonotype was counted a single time. One base away lies a much larger clone, so this may be a sequencing read error. CDR3: CASSPVGPETQFF. CDR3 DNA: TGTGCCAGCAGCCCAGTAGGCCCAGAGACCCAGTTCTTC. V is TRBV7-2 and J is TRBJ2-5; D not certain. Gene TRBJ2-1 matches the end of the DNA better, so the J call may be wrong. Germline assignment: CDR1 SGHTA and CDR2 FQGNSA. CDR3 length equals 13 residues.

This rearrangement joins TRBV4-1 to TRBJ1-5; D perhaps matches TRBD1 (5 bases). Trimming took 0 bases from V and 3 from J, leaving 24 bases between them. The CDR3 extends over 20 amino acids. CDR1 MGHRA and CDR2 YSYEKL come from the germline V gene. The CDR3 reads CASSQERGLMGDPLNQPQHF. CDR3 coding DNA: TGCGCCAGCAGCCAAGAAAGGGGCCTCATGGGGGACCCGCTCAATCAGCCCCAGCATTTT.

This clonotype has just a few counts. The chain links TRBV10-3 to TRBJ1-2, with TRBD1 as a possible D gene (5 bases). This CDR3 is built from 14 residues. Germline-derived CDR1 and CDR2 are ENHRY and SYGVKD. Deletions cut 5 bases from V and 0 bases from J, with 10 bases between. The CDR3 DNA sequence: TGTGCCATCAGTCCCGACAGCTCTAACTATGGCTACACCTTC. This translates into CAISPDSSNYGYTF.

About this clonotype itself: A clone one base away is much larger, so this may be a read error. The chain employs TRBV6-2 or TRBV6-3 and TRBJ2-3; D call uncertain. CDR1 and CDR2 from the germline V gene are MNHEY and SVGEGT. This CDR3 contains 13 residues. CDR3 in amino acids: CASSYSRADTLYF. CDR3 sequence (DNA): TGTGCCAGCAGTTACTCGAGAGCAGATACGCTGTATTTT.

This chain links TRBV4-1 with TRBJ1-1; D is possibly TRBD1 (5 bases). The CDR3 is made up of 15 amino acids. Germline-derived CDR1 and CDR2 are MGHRA and YSYEKL. V was shortened by 4 bases and J by 0 bases, with 12 bases between the two germline ends. CDR3 coding DNA: TGCGCCAGCAGCCGCCTGGCCAGGGTGAACACTGAAGCTTTCTTT. The encoded protein is CASSRLARVNTEAFF.

This clonotype has more than one count but fewer than ten. This chain uses TRBV7-2 with TRBJ2-7; TRBD1 agrees at 7 bases. The CDR3 runs to 13 residues. Germline V gene sequence: CDR1 SGHTA, CDR2 FQGNSA. Unmatched junction bases numbered 5, after V lost 5 bases and J lost 4 bases. DNA of the CDR3: TGTGCCAGCAGCATAAAACAGGGGTACGAGCAGTACTTC. This sequence encodes CASSIKQGYEQYF.

The gene calls are TRBV6-1 and TRBJ2-6, with no clear D. Between the trimmed V and J ends, which lost 3 bases and 0 bases, there was a span of 9 bases. CDR1 is MNHNS and CDR2 is SASEGT in the germline V gene. CDR3 length: 16 residues. CDR3 DNA sequence: TGTGCCAGCAGTGATAGAGAGAACTCTGGGGCCAACGTCCTGACTTTC. It codes for CASSDRENSGANVLTF.

The chain carries TRBV20-1 and TRBJ2-1, with 9 nucleotides matching TRBD1. The CDR3 totals 14 residues. Germline trimming cut 8 bases from V and 3 bases from J; bases unmatched to any gene: 8. Germline V gives CDR1 DFQATT, CDR2 SNEGSKA (reference sequence). DNA for the CDR3: TGCAGTTTCCAACAGGGGGCCAACTACAATGAGCAGTTCTTC. The encoded protein is CSFQQGANYNEQFF.

The rearrangement uses TRBV4-1 and TRBJ2-1; TRBD2 matches 7 bases. TRBJ2-7 matches the DNA end more closely, so the J call is doubtful. The germline V gene has CDR1 MGHRA and CDR2 YSYEKL. The CDR3 runs 16 residues. The CDR3 region is CASSQALGGGYNEQYF. CDR3 in DNA: TGCGCCAGCAGCCAAGCCCTCGGCGGGGGATACAATGAGCAGTACTTC.

This chain connects TRBV15 to TRBJ2-4, with D perhaps given as TRBD1 or TRBD2 (5 bases each). This CDR3 contains 15 residues. Germline loops: CDR1 LNHNV, CDR2 YYDKDF (reference sequence). Trimming cost V 4 bases and J 8 bases, with 18 bases left between them. Here the CDR3 DNA reads TGTGCCACCAGCACCGCCCCGCCAGGGCGGGACATTCAGTACTTC. This encodes CATSTAPPGRDIQYF.

In this sample, this clonotype turned up many times. The gene calls are TRBV29-1 and TRBJ2-5; the match to TRBD1 covers 9 bases. This CDR3 spans 12 amino acids. CDR1 is SQVTM and CDR2 is ANQGSEA in the germline V gene. The V segment lost 6 bases and the J segment 5 bases; nucleotides outside the gene matches: 4. Here the CDR3 reads CSVGQGGETQYF. The CDR3 DNA reads TGCAGCGTGGGACAGGGTGGTGAGACCCAGTACTTC.

The chain has TRBV29-1 and TRBJ1-3; no clear D. This CDR3 has 12 residues. CDR1 and CDR2 (germline): SQVTM, ANQGSEA. The V gene lost 7 bases and the J gene lost 2 bases, with 9 bases spanning the gap. This chain's CDR3 is CSARYAGNTIYF. Here the CDR3 DNA reads TGCAGCGCCCGGTACGCTGGAAACACCATATATTTT.

The sample holds a few counts of this clonotype. J is TRBJ2-7 and V is TRBV11-1; no clear D. Germline V gives CDR1 SGHAT, CDR2 FQDESV (reference sequence). The CDR3 covers 13 residues. V gave up 4 bases and J gave up 2 bases, with 9 bases separating them. The CDR3 is CASSYDMTYEQYF. DNA of the CDR3: TGTGCCAGCAGCTACGACATGACCTACGAGCAGTACTTC.

This clonotype turned up a few times. J is TRBJ2-1 and V is TRBV21-1; the DNA was not used to check the table's D call, TRBD1. TRBV21-1 is a recognized pseudogene. The CDR3 totals 15 residues. The CDR3 spells CASSWGGGPYNEQFF. CDR3 in DNA: TGTGCCAGCAGTTGGGGGGGGGGCCCCTACAATGAGCAGTTCTTC.

The chain links TRBV7-2 to TRBJ2-3, with 10 positions matching TRBD2. CDR1 is SGHTA and CDR2 is FQGNSA in the germline V gene. This CDR3 spans 19 amino acids. V gave up 1 base and J gave up 5 bases; unmatched junction bases: 15. This chain's CDR3 is CASSLDLAGVTWGEDTQYF. As DNA, the CDR3 is TGTGCCAGCAGCTTAGACCTAGCGGGGGTGACCTGGGGTGAAGATACGCAGTATTTT.

About this clonotype itself: A much bigger clone sits one base away, suggesting this may be a read error. The DNA is omitted, as the CDR3 cannot be located on it reliably, and the CDR3 follows TCRdb's listing. This chain connects TRBV20-1 to TRBJ2-1; TRBD2 reflects the table's D call only, with no check against the DNA. CDR1 and CDR2 (germline): DFQATT, SNEGSKA (reference sequence). The CDR3 comprises 16 residues, both ends counted. This CDR3 reads CSATGVAGGIYNEKFF.

The J gene is TRBJ1-1, the V gene TRBV25-1; 7 bases align to TRBD1. The germline V gene has CDR1 MGHDK and CDR2 SYGVNS. The CDR3 contains 13 residues. The trim removed 8 bases at V and 4 bases at J, leaving 7 bases unmatched. The CDR3 region has the DNA TGTGCCAGCGCGGCGGGGGACAGCACTGAAGCTTTCTTT. This sequence encodes CASAAGDSTEAFF.

This clonotype was detected a few times. The chain links TRBV5-5 to TRBJ1-6, with 7 bases lining up with TRBD1. This CDR3 is 16 amino acids long. V lost 2 bases, J lost 9 bases, and 11 bases stayed unmatched. Germline CDR1 reads SGHKS; CDR2 reads YYEKEE (reference sequence). The CDR3, as DNA: TGTGCCAGCAGCTTTCATCCAGGGGGAGAACGTTCACCCCTCCACTTT. Protein sequence: CASSFHPGGERSPLHF.

This chain connects TRBV24-1 to TRBJ2-2; no reliable D call. Germline V gives CDR1 KGHDR, CDR2 SFDVKD. Trimming removed 6 bases at V and 4 bases at J, with 8 bases between. The CDR3 has 13 amino acids. The chain's CDR3 is CATSSLGTGELFF. CDR3 coding DNA: TGTGCCACCAGTTCTTTGGGCACCGGGGAGCTGTTTTTT.

This CDR3 reads CASSRDSPTPHLRGYTF. The CDR3 DNA reads as TGTGCCAGCAGCAGGGACAGCCCAACCCCACACCTAAGGGGCTACACCTTC. The chain is built from TRBV7-9 and TRBJ1-2, with 7 bases lining up with TRBD1. V shed 5 bases, J shed 8 bases, and the junction held 20 bases outside the gene matches. The CDR3 sequence is 17 residues long. Germline values: CDR1 SEHNR, CDR2 FQNEAQ (reference sequence).

The V and J genes are TRBV3-1 and TRBJ1-6; D unresolved. Germline V lookup: CDR1 LGHDT, CDR2 YNNKEL (reference sequence). The CDR3 length is 16 residues. V was pared by 3 bases and J by 3 bases, with 12 bases between. CDR3 sequence: CASSQKTNLYNSPLHF. CDR3 bases: TGTGCCAGCAGCCAGAAGACGAACCTCTATAATTCACCCCTCCACTTT.